This passage covers 14 T cell receptor beta chains from one sample sequenced in a study of blood T cells in healthy people across ages. The authors ran a second PCR of 7 to 11 cycles using a sample-barcoded 5' primer and a J-beta primer mix. From the 5' RACE reads, TCRdb called clonotypes with MiXCR, one entry per CDR3 protein. This sample has approximately 1.5 million distinct CDR3 sequences; 42% occur once, and the top ten carry over 3.5%. The specimen sequenced was blood. These receptors were collected from a young woman in good health.

The V gene is TRBV20-1, the J gene TRBJ2-1; weak D call: TRBD2 (6 bases). CDR1 is DFQATT and CDR2 is SNEGSKA in the germline V gene (reference sequence). V dropped 6 bases and J dropped 4 bases, with 13 bases sitting between them. There are 13 residues in the CDR3. The CDR3 DNA reads TGCAGTGCCCAGGCGGGACCATACAATGAGCAGTTCTTC. Translating gives CSAQAGPYNEQFF.

The J gene is TRBJ2-3, the V gene TRBV25-1, with D uncertain. V shed 8 bases and J shed 5 bases, with 11 bases lying between them. Germline V gives CDR1 MGHDK, CDR2 SYGVNS. The CDR3 totals 12 residues. The CDR3 here is CASGSAKDTQYF. The CDR3 DNA reads as TGTGCCAGCGGATCCGCCAAAGATACGCAGTATTTT.

The chain recombines TRBV11-2 with TRBJ1-1, with a possible D match to TRBD1 (6 bases). Germline CDR1 reads SGHAT; CDR2 reads FQNNGV. V dropped 2 bases and J dropped 6 bases, with 16 bases sitting between them. The CDR3 consists of 15 residues. This CDR3 is CASSLRGALVSEAFF. DNA for the CDR3: TGTGCCAGCAGCTTACGGGGGGCTTTAGTGTCTGAAGCTTTCTTT.

This clonotype was observed a handful of times. V is TRBV4-3 and J is TRBJ2-3, with TRBD1 matching over 8 bases. Germline V gene data show CDR1 as LGHNA and CDR2 as YSLEER. The trim removed 1 base at V and 4 bases at J, leaving 7 bases unmatched. This CDR3 contains 16 residues. The DNA for the CDR3 is TGCGCCAGCAGCCAAGTCCCAGGACAGGGATCAGATACGCAGTATTTT. This translates into CASSQVPGQGSDTQYF.

V gene TRBV7-3 combines with J gene TRBJ2-7; possibly TRBD1 for D (6 bases). This CDR3 has 13 residues. V was clipped by 6 bases and J by 3 bases, with 12 bases between them. CDR1 is SGHTA, CDR2 FQGTGA, per germline. The CDR3 coding sequence is TGTGCCAGCAGTGAGGCAGGGGTCTACGAGCAGTACTTC. It codes for CASSEAGVYEQYF.

The chain couples TRBV4-3 to TRBJ2-5; D is uncertain. Looked up from germline, CDR1 is LGHNA and CDR2 is YSLEER. The CDR3 runs 15 residues. The germline V and J ends were trimmed by 2 bases and 4 bases, with 14 bases remaining between them. CDR3 sequence: CASSQRPVSVETQYF. In DNA, the CDR3 is TGCGCCAGCAGCCAAAGACCTGTTTCGGTAGAGACCCAGTACTTC.

CDR3 sequence reads: CATSRDRGALEQFF. CDR3 DNA: TGTGCCACCAGCAGAGACAGGGGAGCTCTGGAGCAGTTCTTC. The gene calls are TRBV15 and TRBJ2-1; D perhaps matches TRBD1 (6 bases). CDR3 size: 14 residues. Germline lookup yields CDR1 LNHNV and CDR2 YYDKDF (reference sequence). Trimming cost V 0 bases and J 10 bases, with 13 bases left between them.

The chain links TRBV18 to TRBJ2-7; D remains unclear. Trimming took 1 base from V and 7 from J, leaving 11 bases between them. The CDR3 consists of 13 residues. The germline gives CDR1 KGHSH, CDR2 LQKENI. For the CDR3, the DNA is TGTGCCAGCTCACCACGCGTTTTCAATGAGCAGTACTTC. Amino acid sequence: CASSPRVFNEQYF.

This clonotype was recorded a few times. The J gene is TRBJ2-3, the V gene TRBV24-1; 12 bases match TRBD2. CDR3 length: 19 amino acids. Losses at the gene ends were 5 bases for V and 2 bases for J; bases not matched to a gene: 13. From germline, CDR1 is KGHDR and CDR2 SFDVKD. The chain's CDR3 is CATSVGAELAGGPTDTQYF. Here the CDR3 DNA reads TGTGCCACCAGTGTGGGGGCGGAACTAGCGGGAGGACCCACAGATACGCAGTATTTT.

The chain couples TRBV27 to TRBJ2-5; D is ambiguous. TRBJ2-7 explains the end of the DNA better; the J call may be wrong. The CDR3 sequence is 15 residues long. Germline values: CDR1 MNHEY, CDR2 SMNVEV (reference sequence). CDR3 nucleotide sequence: TGTGCCAGCAGGACGTCGCTGGACGCCCACGGCGAGCAGTACTTC. Amino acid sequence: CASRTSLDAHGEQYF.

This clonotype was seen just once. V usage is TRBV6-5 and J usage is TRBJ2-2, with D possibly called TRBD1 or TRBD2 (5 bases each). The CDR3 totals 11 residues. V was trimmed by 8 bases and J by 8 bases, leaving 9 bases between them. The germline gives CDR1 MNHEY, CDR2 SVGAGI. The CDR3 here is CASEGKGELFF. In DNA form, the CDR3 reads TGTGCCAGCGAGGGGAAAGGGGAGCTGTTTTTT.

This clonotype was detected only once. This sequence joins TRBV5-1 and TRBJ2-3; perhaps D is TRBD1 or TRBD2 (5 bases each). The ends were cut back, 7 bases at V and 5 bases at J, with 11 bases in the middle. This CDR3 is built from 12 residues. The V gene's germline CDR1 is SGHRS and CDR2 YFSETQ. The CDR3 nucleotides are TGCGCCAGCGCCCCGGGGCGAGATACGCAGTATTTT. It specifies CASAPGRDTQYF.

J is TRBJ2-7 and V is TRBV6-5; 12 bases align to TRBD2. This CDR3 comprises 16 residues. In germline, CDR1 is MNHEY, CDR2 SVGAGI. V lost 5 bases, J lost 5 bases, and 10 bases stayed unmatched. CDR3: CASSPQWTSGAHEQYF. CDR3 DNA: TGTGCCAGCAGTCCCCAGTGGACTAGCGGGGCCCACGAGCAGTACTTC.

The V gene is TRBV13, the J gene TRBJ2-3; TRBD2 matches at 10 bases. The CDR3 runs to 17 residues. V was clipped by 2 bases and J by 8 bases; unmatched bases: 13. Germline assignment: CDR1 PRHDT and CDR2 FYEKMQ (reference sequence). The CDR3, as DNA: TGTGCCAGCAGCTTACGAGGGGGCGAAAGCGGGAGGGGTACGCAGTATTTT. This translates into CASSLRGGESGRGTQYF.